This TCR beta chain is drawn from a study of blood T cell repertoires in COVID-19 (dated by TCRdb to the early 2020s). Concerning the study at large: Samples from collaborators originated in the United States, Italy and Spain and spanned both the acute and convalescent phases of COVID-19. The material from the prospective study consisted of cDNA or gDNA derived from T cells, B-cell-depleted T cells, or PBMCs. Subjects who had been exposed to COVID-19, were actively infected with it, or had recovered from it provided the deeply sampled blood TCRbeta repertoires that made up the dataset. The repertoires were released in a freely available public database meant as a resource for research on the immune response to SARS-CoV-2. Samples were obtained from the ongoing ImmuneRACE study (first 160 participants) and from approximately 1,200 subjects provided by 6 global collaborators. Nearly every sample came with metadata listing a de-identified subject ID, COVID-19 status, age in years and sex. HLA class I and class II types, where available, came from metadata supplied by the sample provider rather than from assay-based typing.

Enrolling through a virtual design, the prospective study's participants ranged in age from roughly 18 to 95 years and lived across 24 United States geographic areas. Cohort assignment in the prospective study relied on participant-reported clinical history from a screening survey and a study questionnaire. Recovered participants in ImmuneRACE Cohort 3 were defined by two consecutive negative NP/OP PCR tests, clearance by a healthcare professional, or resolution of symptoms. Mobile phlebotomists in the prospective study collected whole blood, serum and a nasopharyngeal or oropharyngeal swab from every participant. Over an approximately 2-month period, participants in the prospective study had the option of providing additional blood draws and questionnaires. Prospective study blood samples were shipped either frozen or at room temperature before DNA extraction. The germline V gene specifies SGHRS as CDR1 and YFSETQ as CDR2. V lost 2 bases and J lost 5 bases, and the count of bases not matched to a germline gene is 5. Including the terminal cysteine and phenylalanine, the CDR3 comprises 14 residues. Solely the CDR3 DNA is kept, with 42 bases framed from the first base.

As to this clone: Its specific antigen is unknown. Within one base of it there is no much larger clone, and no base qualities were kept.

Beyond this particular receptor, the publication reports: How much clinical and demographic metadata was included differed by source and by participant, and the metadata was provided uncurated.

The immunoSEQ Assay, a bias-controlled multiplex PCR, was used to amplify TCRbeta CDR3 regions from genomic DNA. On the authors' methods: The number of nucleated cells in each sample was estimated by amplification of reference gene primers within the assay. Sequence reads were collapsed and filtered to measure the absolute abundance of every unique TCRbeta CDR3 rearrangement. For each sample, productive Simpson clonality was calculated by taking the square root of Simpson's diversity index across productive rearrangements. Imported from immuneACCESS, the table was reduced by TCRdb to in-frame sequences with V and J called. These copies leave out some clones; in studies compared against another copy, an unresolved V gene accounts for under half, and the cause of the remainder is not known. The DNA gave D and trimming, while V, J and clone size come from that table. This sample comprises some 170,000 clones, 80% of them detected only once. Of the sample, approximately 6% falls within the top ten clones.

The TCR sequence derives from a man between 40 and 49 years old who had recovered from COVID-19. Sequenced: PBMCs or T cells enriched from blood (not recorded which). This chain is built from TRBV5-1 and TRBJ2-7; 9 of the junction bases match TRBD1. Here the CDR3 is given as CASSLGQGPDEQYF. The bases read TGCGCCAGCAGCTTAGGACAGGGGCCCGACGAGCAGTACTTC.